Below, one T cell receptor (beta chain) is given with its context. The data derive from a study of blood T cell repertoires in COVID-19. Germline CDR1 and CDR2: SGHVS and FNYEAQ. This CDR3 is 18 amino acids long. Trimming cost V 4 bases and J 10 bases; bases outside gene matches: 18. Authors' data handling: For nucleated cells, counts were estimated from reference gene primer amplification. Some clones are missing from TCRdb's copy, which holds only in-frame ones; the method was immunoSEQ multiplex PCR. The D gene and trimming were derived from the DNA, and the V and J assignments and clone size from that table. The data hold about 180,000 clones, with about 85% observed a single time.

The clonotype originates from a woman of 80 years or more with acute or convalescent COVID-19. Sequencing used peripheral blood. V is TRBV7-6 and J is TRBJ2-1; TRBD1 matches 11 bases. CDR3 region: CASSSQLSGRTGGGEQFF. CDR3 in DNA: TGTGCCAGCAGCTCCCAGCTTTCAGGCCGGACAGGGGGCGGGGAGCAGTTCTTC.